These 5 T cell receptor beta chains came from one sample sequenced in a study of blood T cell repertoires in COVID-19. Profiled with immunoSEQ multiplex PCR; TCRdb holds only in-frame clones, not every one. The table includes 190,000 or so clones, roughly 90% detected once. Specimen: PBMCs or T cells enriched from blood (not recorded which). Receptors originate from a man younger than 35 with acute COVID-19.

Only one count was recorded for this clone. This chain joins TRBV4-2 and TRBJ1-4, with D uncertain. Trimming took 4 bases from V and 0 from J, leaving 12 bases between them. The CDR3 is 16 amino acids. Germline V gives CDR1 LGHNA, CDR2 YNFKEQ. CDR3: CASSPGESSTNEKLFF. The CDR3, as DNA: TGTGCCAGCAGCCCAGGCGAGAGTTCAACTAATGAAAAACTGTTTTTT.

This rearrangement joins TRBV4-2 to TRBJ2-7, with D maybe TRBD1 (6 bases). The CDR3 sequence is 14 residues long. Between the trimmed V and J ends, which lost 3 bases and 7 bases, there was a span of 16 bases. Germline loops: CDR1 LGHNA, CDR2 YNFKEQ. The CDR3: CASSHETGSGEQYF. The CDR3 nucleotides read TGTGCCAGCAGCCATGAAACAGGGTCTGGAGAGCAGTACTTC.

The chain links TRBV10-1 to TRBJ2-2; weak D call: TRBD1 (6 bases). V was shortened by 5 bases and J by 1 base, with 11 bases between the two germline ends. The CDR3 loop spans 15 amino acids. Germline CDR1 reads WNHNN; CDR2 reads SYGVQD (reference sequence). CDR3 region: CASSSGTMNTGELFF. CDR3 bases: TGCGCCAGCAGTTCCGGGACAATGAACACCGGGGAGCTGTTTTTT.

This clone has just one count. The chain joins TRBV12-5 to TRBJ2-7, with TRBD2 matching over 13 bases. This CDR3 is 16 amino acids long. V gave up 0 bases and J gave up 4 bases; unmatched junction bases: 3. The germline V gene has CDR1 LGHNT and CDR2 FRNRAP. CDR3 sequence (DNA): TGTGCTAGTGGTTTGGTCGGACTAGCGGGAGCTTACGAGCAGTACTTC. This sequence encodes CASGLVGLAGAYEQYF. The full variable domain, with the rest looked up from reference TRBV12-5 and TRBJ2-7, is DARVTQTPRHKVTEMGQEVTMRCQPILGHNTVFWYRQTMMQGLELLAYFRNRAPLDDSGMPKDRFSAEMPDATLATLKIQPSEPRDSAVYFCASGLVGLAGAYEQYFGPGTRLTVT.

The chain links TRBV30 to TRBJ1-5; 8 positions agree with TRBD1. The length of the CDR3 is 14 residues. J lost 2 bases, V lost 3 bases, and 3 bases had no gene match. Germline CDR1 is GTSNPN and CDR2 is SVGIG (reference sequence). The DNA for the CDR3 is TGTGCCTGGAGCCCACAGGGGGGCAATCAGCCCCAGCATTTT. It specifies CAWSPQGGNQPQHF.